This entry is about one T cell receptor beta chain. This record comes from a study of cytomegalovirus exposure and HLA in healthy donors. Use of 60 Vbeta and 13 Jbeta primers characterized the PCR. Generated by immunoSEQ multiplex PCR, the TCRdb table keeps only in-frame clones and is missing some. The table lists around 99,000 clones, 81% of them singletons. CDR1 SGHTA and CDR2 FQGNSA come from the germline V gene. This CDR3 is 15 amino acids long. The V segment lost 5 bases and the J segment 2 bases; nucleotides outside the gene matches: 8. This receptor was taken from a woman in her twenties or thirties in good health and CMV-seronegative. The specimen was PBMCs. The chain links TRBV7-2 to TRBJ2-7; TRBD1 matches 8 bases. The CDR3 DNA sequence: TGTGCCAGCAGCCTCACCACAGGGGGGCCCTACGAGCAGTACTTC. Protein: CASSLTTGGPYEQYF.